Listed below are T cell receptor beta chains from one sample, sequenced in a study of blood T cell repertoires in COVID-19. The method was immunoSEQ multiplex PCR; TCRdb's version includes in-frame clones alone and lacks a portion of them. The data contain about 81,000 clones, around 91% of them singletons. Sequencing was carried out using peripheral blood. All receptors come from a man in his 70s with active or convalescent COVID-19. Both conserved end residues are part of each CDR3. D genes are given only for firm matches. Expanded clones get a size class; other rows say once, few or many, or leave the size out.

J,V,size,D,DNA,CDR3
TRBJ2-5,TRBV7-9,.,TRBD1,TGTGCCAGCAGCGACTTGACAGGGGGACCTCAAGAGACCCAGTACTTC,CASSDLTGGPQETQYF
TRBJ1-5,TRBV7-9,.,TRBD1,TGTGCCAGCAGCAGAGGTAGCGGGACAGGGTTGGGAGGCAATCAGCCCCAGCATTTT,CASSRGSGTGLGGNQPQHF
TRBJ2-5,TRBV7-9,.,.,TGTGCCAGCAGTTCTAACTTTCGGAGAGAGACCCAGTACTTC,CASSSNFRRETQYF
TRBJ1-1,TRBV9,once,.,TGTGCCAGCAGCGTAGGTCCAGGGGATTCAAAGGACACTGAAGCTTTCTTT,CASSVGPGDSKDTEAFF
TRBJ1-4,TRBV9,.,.,TGTGCCAGCAGCACGGAAGGGGTAACTAATGAAAAACTGTTTTTT,CASSTEGVTNEKLFF
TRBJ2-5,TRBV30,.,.,TGTGCCTGGAGTCTGGGGCTGGTGGGGGCGTCGGAGACCCAGTACTTC,CAWSLGLVGASETQYF
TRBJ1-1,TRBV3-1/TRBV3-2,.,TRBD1,TGTGCCAGCAGCCTAGTGGCCTCGACGACAGGGAGAAACACTGAAGCTTTCTTT,CASSLVASTTGRNTEAFF
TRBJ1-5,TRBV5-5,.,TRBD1,TGTGCCAGCAGCTTAAGAGGGACAGGGGGCGTGCAGCCCCAGCATTTT,CASSLRGTGGVQPQHF
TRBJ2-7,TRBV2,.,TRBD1,TGTGCCAGCAGGGGGACCGGGACAGGGGGCGGGGAGCAGTACTTC,CASRGTGTGGGEQYF
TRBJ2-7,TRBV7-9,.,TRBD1,TGTGCCAGCAGCTTAGCCGGGACAGGGGCCTACGAGCAGTACTTC,CASSLAGTGAYEQYF
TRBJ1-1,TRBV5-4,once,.,TGTGCCAGCAGCTTGGAAGCGACGGGCACTGAAGCTTTCTTT,CASSLEATGTEAFF
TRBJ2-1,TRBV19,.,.,TGTGCCAGTAGTATTTTCCTCGCCTACAATGAGCAGTTCTTC,CASSIFLAYNEQFF
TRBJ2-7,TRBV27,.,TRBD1,TGTGCCAGCAGTCTCCGGGTTTCAGGGGGCGGGGAGCAGTACTTC,CASSLRVSGGGEQYF
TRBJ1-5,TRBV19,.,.,TGTGCCAGTAGCGGGGTCGGGAAGCCGCCCCAGCATTTT,CASSGVGKPPQHF
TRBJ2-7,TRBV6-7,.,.,TGTGCCAGCAGTTCCGAGGCCCGTTCATACCCCGAGCAGTACTTC,CASSSEARSYPEQYF
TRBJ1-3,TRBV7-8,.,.,TGTGCCAGCAGTTACCCGGGGGGATCTGGAAACACCATATATTTT,CASSYPGGSGNTIYF
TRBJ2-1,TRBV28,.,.,TGTGCCAGCAGTCCTCGGACTCGTCCCAATGAGCAGTTCTTC,CASSPRTRPNEQFF
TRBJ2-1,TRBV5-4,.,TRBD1,TGTGCCAGCAGAGGGACAGGGGGAGATAATGAGCAGTTCTTC,CASRGTGGDNEQFF
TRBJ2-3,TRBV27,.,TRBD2,TGTGCCAGCAGTCTGCTCCCTCGACTAGCGGGGGGCGCAGATACGCAGTATTTT,CASSLLPRLAGGADTQYF
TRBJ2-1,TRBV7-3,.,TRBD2,TGTGCCAGCAGCTTGAGCGGGGGGGCCAACAATGAGCAGTTCTTC,CASSLSGGANNEQFF
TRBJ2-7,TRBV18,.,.,TGTGCCAGCTCACCAGTCGGACAAACCTCCTACGAGCAGTACTTC,CASSPVGQTSYEQYF
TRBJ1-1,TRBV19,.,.,TGTGCCAGTAGTCCAGGCCCATGGGGGCCCGAAGCTTTCTTT,CASSPGPWGPEAFF
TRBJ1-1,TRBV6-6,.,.,TGTGCCAGCAGTTACCAGACAGGTCTGACTTTCTTT,CASSYQTGLTFF
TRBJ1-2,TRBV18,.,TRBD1,TGTGCCAGCTCACCAATATTACAGGGGGCTTTGGACTATGGCTACACCTTC,CASSPILQGALDYGYTF
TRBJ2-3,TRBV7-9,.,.,TGTGCCAGCAGCTTAGCGGCGGCAATACCTACAGATACGCAGTATTTT,CASSLAAAIPTDTQYF
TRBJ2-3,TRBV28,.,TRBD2,TGTGCCAGCAGTCCTAGGACTAGCGCCCTCGGCACAGATACGCAGTATTTT,CASSPRTSALGTDTQYF
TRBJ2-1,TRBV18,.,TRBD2,TGTGCCAGCTCACCACACGCGGGGGCCTACAATGAGCAGTTCTTC,CASSPHAGAYNEQFF
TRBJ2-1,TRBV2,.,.,TGTGCCAGCAGTGAATGGGGGGATCGATTCTTC,CASSEWGDRFF
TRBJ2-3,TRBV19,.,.,TGTGCCAGTTCTGAGAGGGCCACAGATACGCAGTATTTT,CASSERATDTQYF
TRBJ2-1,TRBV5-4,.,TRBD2,TGTGCCAGCAGGTTGGCGGAACTCACGGGGGGAGATGAGCAGTTCTTC,CASRLAELTGGDEQFF
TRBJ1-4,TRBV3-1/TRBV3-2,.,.,TGTGCCAGCAGCCCGACCGGGACCCAGGGGGAAAAACTGTTTTTT,CASSPTGTQGEKLFF
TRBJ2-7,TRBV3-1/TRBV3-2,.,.,TGTGCCAGCAGCCAAGGCAGAGGGGGACCTTCCTACGAGCAGTACTTC,CASSQGRGGPSYEQYF
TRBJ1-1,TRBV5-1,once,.,TGCGCCAGCAGCTCGGGTATTGAAGCTTTCTTT,CASSSGIEAFF
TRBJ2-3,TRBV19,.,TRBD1,TGTGCCAGTAGTATCGAGGACAGGGATGGAGATACGCAGTATTTT,CASSIEDRDGDTQYF
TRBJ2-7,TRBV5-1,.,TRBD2,TGCGCCAGCAGCTTGGCCGGACTAGCGGGGTCCTACGAGCAGTACTTC,CASSLAGLAGSYEQYF
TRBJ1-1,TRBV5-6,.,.,TGTGCCAGCAGGACGGGCATTGGGCGGGCGAACACTGAAGCTTTCTTT,CASRTGIGRANTEAFF
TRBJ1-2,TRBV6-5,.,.,TGTGCCAGCAGGATATCAGATTCCTATGGCTACACCTTC,CASRISDSYGYTF